Below are 16 T cell receptor beta chains sequenced from a single sample in a study of blood T cell repertoires in COVID-19. The assay was immunoSEQ multiplex PCR, and TCRdb's table has in-frame clones only and misses some. This table has under 150,000 clones, under 95% appearing once. Sequencing was done on a sample of peripheral blood. Every receptor here comes from a man aged 55 to 70 with COVID-19, enrolled during active disease.

The rearrangement links TRBV29-1 to TRBJ1-3; D is undetermined. CDR1 SQVTM and CDR2 ANQGSEA come from the germline V gene. The CDR3 sequence is 14 residues long. V shed 3 bases and J shed 0 bases, with 9 bases lying between them. The CDR3 loop reads CSVEYGNSGNTIYF. Here the CDR3 DNA reads TGCAGCGTTGAGTACGGGAACTCTGGAAACACCATATATTTT.

In nucleotides, the CDR3 is TGTGCCACCAGTGATTCCGGCGGGAGAGGACTCAATGAGCAGTTCTTC. Its translation: CATSDSGGRGLNEQFF. The chain has TRBV24-1 and TRBJ2-1; 7 nucleotides line up with TRBD2. V gave up 2 bases and J gave up 6 bases; unmatched junction bases: 9. The V gene's germline CDR1 is KGHDR and CDR2 SFDVKD. The CDR3 has 16 residues.

To note about this clone: This same CDR3 is encoded by further DNA sequences in the sample. V is TRBV24-1 and J is TRBJ2-5; 10 bases line up with TRBD1. After removal of 4 bases from V and 2 bases from J, the junction contained 3 bases not matched to a gene. The V gene's germline CDR1 is KGHDR and CDR2 SFDVKD. CDR3 length: 15 residues. The CDR3, as DNA: TGTGCCACCAGTGACCCGGACAGGGGGCAAGAGACCCAGTACTTC. Its protein is CATSDPDRGQETQYF.

The chain employs TRBV12-5 and TRBJ1-3; no firm D call. Trimming removed 4 bases from V and 1 base from J, with 11 bases in between. This CDR3 spans 15 amino acids. CDR1 is LGHNT and CDR2 is FRNRAP in the germline V gene. CDR3 protein: CASGSGSVSGNTIYF. The CDR3 DNA is TGTGCTAGTGGTTCGGGGTCCGTATCTGGAAACACCATATATTTT.

This rearrangement joins TRBV2 to TRBJ1-5; the match to TRBD1 covers 7 bases. The V gene end was trimmed by 5 bases and the J gene end by 4 bases; junction bases not matched to a gene: 5. Germline V CDR1 and CDR2: SNHLY, FYNNEI. CDR3 length equals 14 residues. The CDR3 loop reads CASSTQGQNQPQHF. In DNA, the CDR3 is TGTGCCAGCAGTACACAGGGGCAGAATCAGCCCCAGCATTTT.

The rearrangement joins TRBV10-1 to TRBJ1-1; possibly TRBD1 for D (5 bases). In germline, CDR1 is WNHNN, CDR2 SYGVQD (reference sequence). This CDR3 is 14 amino acids long. V lost 2 bases and J 1 base, leaving 8 bases between the germline ends. The CDR3 DNA sequence: TGCGCCAGCAGTGAGCACAGGAGGAACACTGAAGCTTTCTTT. The encoded protein is CASSEHRRNTEAFF.

The CDR3 sequence is CASSLGTGGPGELFF. For the CDR3, the DNA is TGTGCCAGCAGTCTCGGGACAGGGGGCCCCGGGGAGCTGTTTTTT. The chain has TRBV7-9 and TRBJ2-2; 12 bases line up with TRBD1. The CDR3 has 15 residues. CDR1 and CDR2 (germline): SEHNR, FQNEAQ (reference sequence). V shed 6 bases, J shed 6 bases, and the junction held 5 bases outside the gene matches.

The rearrangement joins TRBV30 to TRBJ2-2, with a tentative D call TRBD2 (5 bases). Germline assignment: CDR1 GTSNPN and CDR2 SVGIG (reference sequence). The length of the CDR3 is 12 residues. V was cut by 0 bases and J by 12 bases, with 11 bases left in between. For the CDR3, the DNA is TGTGCCTGGAGTGTACGTCCGGGAAAGCTGTTTTTT. Its protein is CAWSVRPGKLFF.

The chain couples TRBV19 to TRBJ2-5, with 9 bases identical to TRBD1. Germline CDR1 reads LNHDA; CDR2 reads SQIVND (reference sequence). The CDR3 length is 14 residues. The V gene end was trimmed by 4 bases and the J gene end by 3 bases; junction bases not matched to a gene: 3. The CDR3 loop is CASSTRDREETQYF. Written as DNA, the CDR3 is TGTGCCAGTAGTACTCGGGACAGGGAAGAGACCCAGTACTTC.

The chain joins TRBV18 to TRBJ1-6, with TRBD1 identical over 10 bases. In germline, CDR1 is KGHSH, CDR2 LQKENI. V trimming: 3 bases; J trimming: 8 bases; junction bases outside the gene matches: 7. The CDR3 runs 16 residues. The CDR3 region has the DNA TGTGCCAGCTCACCGGTGACAGGGGGCAGGGATTCACCCCTCCACTTT. Protein sequence: CASSPVTGGRDSPLHF.

This chain uses TRBV27 with TRBJ1-1; D might be TRBD1 (6 bases). The CDR3 covers 14 residues. The V and J ends lost 6 bases and 4 bases respectively, with 15 bases between them. The germline V gene encodes CDR1 MNHEY and CDR2 SMNVEV (reference sequence). CDR3 sequence (DNA): TGTGCCAGCAGGTTGGCGGGGGCTGGCACTGAAGCTTTCTTT. Translating it yields CASRLAGAGTEAFF.

The chain is built from TRBV3-1 (or the pseudogene TRBV3-2) and TRBJ2-1, with D possibly matching TRBD1 (6 bases). CDR1 and CDR2 (germline): LGHDT, YNNKEL (reference sequence). V lost 9 bases and J 7 bases, leaving 16 bases between the germline ends. This CDR3 contains 13 residues. Here the CDR3 DNA reads TGTGCCAGTTCGGGACAACTATCGAATGAGCAGTTCTTC. Its protein is CASSGQLSNEQFF.

There are a few counts of this clone. This chain links TRBV7-9 with TRBJ1-1; the D gene is possibly TRBD1 (5 bases). Germline V gene sequence: CDR1 SEHNR, CDR2 FQNEAQ (reference sequence). The CDR3 sequence is 16 residues long. V was pared by 5 bases and J by 0 bases, with 16 bases between. The CDR3 sequence is CASSNPSDSLNTEAFF. The DNA of the CDR3 is TGTGCCAGCAGCAATCCCAGCGACAGCCTGAACACTGAAGCTTTCTTT. The whole variable domain, filled in from reference TRBV7-9 and TRBJ1-1, reads DTGVSQNPRHKITKRGQNVTFRCDPISEHNRLYWYRQTLGQGPEFLTYFQNEAQLEKSRLLSDRFSAERPKGSFSTLEIQRTEQGDSAMYLCASSNPSDSLNTEAFFGQGTRLTVV.

Worth noting for this clone: Germline and junction disagree at one end, which may indicate a read error. The chain links TRBV19 to TRBJ2-5; 10 bases align to TRBD2. Germline V gene sequence: CDR1 LNHDA, CDR2 SQIVND (reference sequence). The CDR3 covers 14 residues. The CDR3 region is CASTIAGGTETQYF. The CDR3 DNA sequence: TGTGCCAGTACTATAGCGGGAGGAACGGAGACCCAGTACTTC.

The V call is TRBV18, the J call TRBJ1-2; the match to TRBD1 covers 7 bases. The junction had 8 bases not matched to a gene; V was cut back by 4 bases and J by 6 bases. This CDR3 spans 14 amino acids. Germline V gene sequence: CDR1 KGHSH, CDR2 LQKENI. The CDR3 DNA reads TGTGCCAGCTCACAGCCCTCGGACAGGAATGGCTACACCTTC. This gives the protein CASSQPSDRNGYTF.

The genes are TRBV30 and TRBJ1-2, with 9 bases identical to TRBD1. Germline CDR1 and CDR2: GTSNPN and SVGIG (reference sequence). V trimming: 4 bases; J trimming: 4 bases; junction bases outside the gene matches: 7. This CDR3 region has 14 residues. CDR3 amino acids: CAWTGTGFGYGYTF. The CDR3 DNA reads TGTGCCTGGACCGGGACAGGGTTCGGCTATGGCTACACCTTC.